These T cell receptor beta chains were read from a single sample in a study of T cell repertoires in cytomegalovirus infection. For these TCRs, the target antigens are not known. TCRdb passed the reads through MiXCR, listing each CDR3 protein once. The repertoire has 250,000 to 300,000 distinct CDR3 sequences, around 20% of them found once; the top ten carry 15% to 20%. The starting material was cultured PBMCs, obtained from culture after CMV antigen stimulation. The receptors stem from a human donor in good health (CMV status not recorded). Some clones in this sample may be carry-over from other donors' samples. CDR3s include the opening cysteine and the closing phenylalanine or tryptophan. Fields, in order: clone size, V gene, D gene, J gene, CDR3 DNA, CDR3 protein. The D gene is left open where the match is weak. The listing skips clone size in some rows; elsewhere it reads once, few, many or a size class.

.	TRBV6-1	TRBD1	TRBJ2-3	TGTGCCAGCAGTCGACAGGGGCACTTTGATACGCAGTATTTT	CASSRQGHFDTQYF
.	TRBV20-1	TRBD2	TRBJ2-3	TGCAGTGCTAGAGGAACTAGCGGGCAAGCAGGCGCATTAGCAGATACGCAGTATTTT	CSARGTSGQAGALADTQYF
few	TRBV7-9	.	TRBJ2-3	TGTGCCAGCAGCTTTTCGTTATCTAGCACAGATACGCAGTATTTT	CASSFSLSSTDTQYF
many	TRBV19	TRBD2	TRBJ2-3	TGTGCCAGTAATAGCGGGGGCAATACAGATACGCAGTATTTT	CASNSGGNTDTQYF
many	TRBV7-2	.	TRBJ2-2	TGTGCCAGCAACCCGACAGGCTGGAACACCGGGGAGCTGTTTTTT	CASNPTGWNTGELFF
.	TRBV12-5	TRBD2	TRBJ2-2	TGTGCTAGTGGTTTGGTACTGGGGAGAGCGGGAGAAGCCGGGGAGCTGTTTTTT	CASGLVLGRAGEAGELFF
once	TRBV27	.	TRBJ2-3	TGTGCCAGCAGTTTCGGAGGGATCGGAAATACGCAGTATTTT	CASSFGGIGNTQYF
few	TRBV19	TRBD2	TRBJ2-1	TGTGCCAGTACCCTAACTAGCGGGAGTTTCAGTGAGCAGTTCTTC	CASTLTSGSFSEQFF
few	TRBV28	.	TRBJ1-6	TGTGCCAGCAGCCTACCGACAGGAAGCTATAATTCACCCCTCCACTTT	CASSLPTGSYNSPLHF
few	TRBV6-2/TRBV6-3	TRBD2	TRBJ2-1	TGTGCCAGCAGTTATCGGCGGGAGGAGCCGTCATCGGAGCAGTTCTTC	CASSYRREEPSSEQFF
.	TRBV9	.	TRBJ2-1	TGTGCCAGCAGCGTAGCCCTTCACAATGAGCAGTTCTTC	CASSVALHNEQFF
.	TRBV19	TRBD1	TRBJ1-2	TGTGCCAGTAGTACCGACAGGGGGCGAGGCTACACCTTC	CASSTDRGRGYTF
many	TRBV12-3/TRBV12-4	.	TRBJ1-2	TGTGCCAGCAGCCTTACATGGTCCCGGGACTCCTATGGCTACACCTTC	CASSLTWSRDSYGYTF
many	TRBV5-4	.	TRBJ1-2	TGTGCCAGCAGCTCAGGGTCACGTTATGGCTACACCTTC	CASSSGSRYGYTF
.	TRBV28	.	TRBJ2-1	TGTGCCAGCACCCCGGGGAGTGAGCAGTTCTTC	CASTPGSEQFF
.	TRBV6-1	TRBD1	TRBJ1-5	TGTGCCAGCAGTGGAGGGACAGGGATCAATCAGCCCCAGCATTTT	CASSGGTGINQPQHF
.	TRBV5-1	TRBD2	TRBJ2-1	TGCGCCAGCGGTTGGACTAGCGGGAGTTACAATGAGCAGTTCTTC	CASGWTSGSYNEQFF
.	TRBV6-5	TRBD2	TRBJ2-1	TGTGCCAGCAACCCCTCGGGCGGGAGATGGACGGAGTACAATGAGCAGTTCTTC	CASNPSGGRWTEYNEQFF
.	TRBV27	.	TRBJ2-1	TGTGCCAGCAGTTTAAGTCTACCAAGGGATGAGCAGTTCTTC	CASSLSLPRDEQFF
.	TRBV7-2	.	TRBJ1-2	TGTGCCAGCAGCTTAGCGACAGGACTTTATGGCTACACCTTC	CASSLATGLYGYTF
.	TRBV12-5	.	TRBJ2-1	TGTGCTAGTGGTTTGGACCAACAAGCTGAGCAGTTCTTC	CASGLDQQAEQFF
many	TRBV12-3/TRBV12-4	.	TRBJ2-7	TGTGCCAGCAGCACTGAGCACTACGAGCAGTACTTC	CASSTEHYEQYF
many	TRBV7-2	TRBD1	TRBJ1-1	TGTGCCAGCAGCTTGGGTCACAGGGGTGGCACTGAAGCTTTCTTT	CASSLGHRGGTEAFF
.	TRBV7-6	TRBD2	TRBJ2-7	TGTGCCAGCAGCTTAGGGAGCGGGAGCCCCTACGAGCAGTACTTC	CASSLGSGSPYEQYF
many	TRBV7-2	.	TRBJ2-5	TGTGCCAGCAGCTTACGCCTCAAGGCAGAGACCCAGTACTTC	CASSLRLKAETQYF
.	TRBV28	.	TRBJ2-1	TGTGCCAGCACCTCGACTAGCTACAATGAGCAGTTCTTC	CASTSTSYNEQFF
few	TRBV24-1	.	TRBJ2-1	TGTGCCACCAGTGGGGGACCTACAGGAGTCTACAATGAGCAGTTCTTC	CATSGGPTGVYNEQFF
many	TRBV7-2	.	TRBJ2-4	TGTGCCAGCAGCTCGGGGGCTTTTGGCAAAAACATTCAGTACTTC	CASSSGAFGKNIQYF
few	TRBV4-3	TRBD1	TRBJ2-1	TGCGCCAGCAGCCAGAGGGACAGGGGGCTGGCGGTGAATGAGCAGTTCTTC	CASSQRDRGLAVNEQFF
few	TRBV6-2/TRBV6-3	TRBD1	TRBJ2-7	TGTGCCAGCAGTTACTCGGGGACAGGGAAGCGCGAGCAGTACTTC	CASSYSGTGKREQYF
.	TRBV18	.	TRBJ2-1	TGTGCCAGCTCACCCCGACAGCAAGGCCTCTCCTACAATGAGCAGTTCTTC	CASSPRQQGLSYNEQFF
.	TRBV24-1	.	TRBJ1-1	TGTGCCACCAGTGAAGGATGGAACACTGAAGCTTTCTTT	CATSEGWNTEAFF
many	TRBV7-2	.	TRBJ2-3	TGTGCCAGCAGCTTATTCCTCGTTCGGGATACGCAGTATTTT	CASSLFLVRDTQYF
many	TRBV7-2	TRBD2	TRBJ2-2	TGTGCCAGCAGCGTTACTAGCGGCGCGAACACCGGGGAGCTGTTTTTT	CASSVTSGANTGELFF
.	TRBV3-1	.	TRBJ1-6	TGTGCCAGCAGCCGGATCATGGATGGGAATTCACCCCTCCACTTT	CASSRIMDGNSPLHF
.	TRBV9	.	TRBJ2-2	TGTGCCAGCAGCGTTAGGGGGAACACCGGGGAGCTGTTTTTT	CASSVRGNTGELFF
few	TRBV6-5	.	TRBJ1-1	TGTGCCAGCAGTTACTCGTTAGACAGGAGAGACACTGAAGCTTTCTTT	CASSYSLDRRDTEAFF
many	TRBV25-1	TRBD2	TRBJ2-5	TGTGCCAGCAGTGAATATTGGTCGGGAGGAGAGACCCAGTACTTC	CASSEYWSGGETQYF
.	TRBV10-3	.	TRBJ2-2	TGTGCCATCAGTGTGGTTGACGGTGGGGAGCTGTTTTTT	CAISVVDGGELFF
few	TRBV24-1	.	TRBJ1-2	TGTGCCACCAGTGGAGGGTTAATGGGCTACACCTTC	CATSGGLMGYTF
many	TRBV7-2	.	TRBJ1-6	TGTGCCAGCAGCAGATTCAGGAGAAGCTCCTATAATTCACCCCTCCACTTT	CASSRFRRSSYNSPLHF
.	TRBV27	.	TRBJ2-5	TGTGCCAGCAGTTTAGGGCGTGGACCCCGAAGGGGTAAAGAGACCCAGTACTTC	CASSLGRGPRRGKETQYF
.	TRBV7-9	.	TRBJ2-7	TGTGCCAGCAGCCCTCGAGGGGGCGAGCAGTACTTC	CASSPRGGEQYF
.	TRBV10-3	TRBD1	TRBJ1-5	TGTGCCATCTCCGGGACAGACCAGCCCCAGCATTTT	CAISGTDQPQHF
many	TRBV7-2	TRBD2	TRBJ2-6	TGTGCCAGCAGCTTAATTGTAGCGGGAGTGGTTGGGGCCAACGTCCTGACTTTC	CASSLIVAGVVGANVLTF